This T cell receptor beta chain originates from a study of blood T cell repertoires in COVID-19. Overall study: The samples span acute and convalescent COVID-19 from the United States, Italy and Spain. Sources were T cells, B-cell-depleted T cells, or PBMCs; the material itself was cDNA or gDNA.

Under the authors' procedure: Estimation of nucleated cell counts was performed using reference gene primer amplification. This table comes from immunoSEQ multiplex PCR, and its TCRdb copy is limited to in-frame clones, with some not included. V and J calls and clone size are as listed in that table; D and trimming were resolved from the DNA. The profile shows tens of thousands of clones, around 78% of them singletons. The CDR3 contains 18 residues. Germline CDR1 is MDHEN and CDR2 is SYDVKM. V gave up 4 bases and J gave up 1 base; unmatched junction bases: 7. The sample taken for sequencing was peripheral blood. The sequence was collected from a human donor in a cohort sampled during active COVID-19. The chain is built from TRBV28 and TRBJ2-6, with 10 bases identical to TRBD2. CDR3 protein: CASSSLSGGASGANVLTF. CDR3 DNA sequence: TGTGCCAGCAGTTCTTTGAGCGGGGGGGCATCTGGGGCCAACGTCCTGACTTTC.